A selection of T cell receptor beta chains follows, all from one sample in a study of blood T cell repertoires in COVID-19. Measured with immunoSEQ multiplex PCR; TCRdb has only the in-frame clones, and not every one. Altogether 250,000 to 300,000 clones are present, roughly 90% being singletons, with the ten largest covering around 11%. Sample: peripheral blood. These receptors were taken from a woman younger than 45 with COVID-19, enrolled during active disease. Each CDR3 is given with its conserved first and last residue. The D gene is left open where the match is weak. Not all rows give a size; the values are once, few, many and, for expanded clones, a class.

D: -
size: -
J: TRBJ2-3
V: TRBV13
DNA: TGTGCCAGCAGCTTGGGCTGGGATACGCAGTATTTT
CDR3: CASSLGWDTQYF

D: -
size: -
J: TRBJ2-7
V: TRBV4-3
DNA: TGCGCCAGCAGCCAAGCCGCCTACAGGGATAGGTACGAGCAGTACTTC
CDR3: CASSQAAYRDRYEQYF

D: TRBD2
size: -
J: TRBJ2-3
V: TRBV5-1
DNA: TGCGCCAGCAGCTTAGCGGGAGGGGACTTTAATACGCAGTATTTT
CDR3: CASSLAGGDFNTQYF

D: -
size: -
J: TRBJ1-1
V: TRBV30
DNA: TGTGCCTGGAGTGTAAGCACCATAGAAGTTTTT
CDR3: CAWSVSTIEVF

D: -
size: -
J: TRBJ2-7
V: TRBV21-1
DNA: TGTGCCAGCAGCAAAACAGCGGCTAGCGGGAACAGCGAGCAGTACTTC
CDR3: CASSKTAASGNSEQYF

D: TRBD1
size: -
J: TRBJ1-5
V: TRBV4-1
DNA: TGCGCCAGCAGCCAAGAGAGGACAGGGGGTAGCAATCAGCCCCAGCATTTT
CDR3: CASSQERTGGSNQPQHF

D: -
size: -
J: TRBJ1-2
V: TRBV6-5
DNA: TGTGCCAGCAGTTACTCGGGGCCGGGTTTCTATGGCTACACCTTC
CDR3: CASSYSGPGFYGYTF

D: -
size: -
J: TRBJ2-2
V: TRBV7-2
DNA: TGTGCCAGCAGAATCTCAGGGGCCGGGGAGCTGTTTTTT
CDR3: CASRISGAGELFF

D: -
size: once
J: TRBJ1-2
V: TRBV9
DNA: TGTGCCAGCAGCGATGAAGGTAGCGATGGCTACACCTTC
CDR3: CASSDEGSDGYTF

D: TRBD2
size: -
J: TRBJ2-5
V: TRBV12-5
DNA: TGTGCTAGTGCCTTACTAGCGGGAGGGCCGGGCGAGACCCAGTACTTC
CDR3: CASALLAGGPGETQYF

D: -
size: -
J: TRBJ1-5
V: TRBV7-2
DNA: TGTGCCAGCAGCTCTGACCCGGGGAGGCTTGATCAGCCCCAGCATTTT
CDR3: CASSSDPGRLDQPQHF

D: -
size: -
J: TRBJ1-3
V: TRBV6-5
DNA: TGTGCCAGCAGTAATCGCAGGGCTGGAAACACCATATATTTT
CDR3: CASSNRRAGNTIYF

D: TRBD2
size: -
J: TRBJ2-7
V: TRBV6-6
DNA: TGTGCCAGCAGCCCATCGACTAGCGGGGGGGACGAGCAGTACTTC
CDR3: CASSPSTSGGDEQYF

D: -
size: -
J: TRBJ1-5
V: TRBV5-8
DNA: TGTGCCAGCAGCCGGAGGGACAGCAATCAGCCCCAGCATTTT
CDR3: CASSRRDSNQPQHF

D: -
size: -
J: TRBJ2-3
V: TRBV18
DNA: TGTGCCAGTACCGAGGGCGGGTTCACAGATACGCAGTATTTT
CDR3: CASTEGGFTDTQYF

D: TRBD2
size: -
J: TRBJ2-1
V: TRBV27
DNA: TGTGCCAGCAGTTTACCCCTCCTAGCGGGAGATCTGAATGAGCAGTTCTTC
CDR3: CASSLPLLAGDLNEQFF

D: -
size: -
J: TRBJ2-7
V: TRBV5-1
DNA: TGCGCCAGCAGAAGATTCGACAGCTCCTACGAGCAGTACTTC
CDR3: CASRRFDSSYEQYF

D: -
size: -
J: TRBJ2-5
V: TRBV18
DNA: TGTGCCAGCTCACCAGGAGGGAAAGAGACCCAGTACTTC
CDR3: CASSPGGKETQYF

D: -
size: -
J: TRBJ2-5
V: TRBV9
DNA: TGTGCCAGCAGCCCCGAGGCGGCGGTCCTCCAAGAGACCCAGTACTTC
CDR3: CASSPEAAVLQETQYF

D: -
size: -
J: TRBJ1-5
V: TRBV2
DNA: TGTGCCAGCAGTGCAGGGTTCCAGCCCCAGCATTTT
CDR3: CASSAGFQPQHF

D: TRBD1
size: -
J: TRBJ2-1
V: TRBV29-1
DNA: TGCAGCGCCGAGGGGGACAGGGGGCACAATGAGCAGTTCTTC
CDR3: CSAEGDRGHNEQFF

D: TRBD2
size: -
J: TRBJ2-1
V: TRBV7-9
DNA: TGTGCCAGCAGCTTAGTGACTAGCGGGAGAAACAATGAGCAGTTCTTC
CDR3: CASSLVTSGRNNEQFF

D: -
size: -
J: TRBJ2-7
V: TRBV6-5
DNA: TGTGCCAGCAGCCACAGCGGGCCGACCTTCTACGAGCAGTACTTC
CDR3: CASSHSGPTFYEQYF

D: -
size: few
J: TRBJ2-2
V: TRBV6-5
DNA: TGTGCCAGCAGTTATAGCCCGAACACCGGGGAGCTGTTTTTT
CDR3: CASSYSPNTGELFF

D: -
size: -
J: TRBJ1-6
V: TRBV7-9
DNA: TGTGCCAGCAGCTTAGCGCTAGGTGGATCACCCCTCCACTTT
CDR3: CASSLALGGSPLHF

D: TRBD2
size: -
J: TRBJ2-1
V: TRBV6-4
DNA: TGTGCCAGCAGTGTCGCGGGACTAGCGGGTTACAATGAGCAGTTCTTC
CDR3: CASSVAGLAGYNEQFF

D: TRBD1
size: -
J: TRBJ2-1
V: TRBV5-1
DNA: TGCGCCAGCAGCCCCAGACAGGGTAAGTACAATGAGCAGTTCTTC
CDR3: CASSPRQGKYNEQFF

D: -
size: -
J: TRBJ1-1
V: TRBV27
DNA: TGTGCCAGCAGTTCGGTTTCTGAAGCTTTCTTT
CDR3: CASSSVSEAFF

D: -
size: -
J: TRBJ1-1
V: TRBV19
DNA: TGTGCCAGTACAGGGTTTACTGAAGCTTTCTTT
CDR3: CASTGFTEAFF

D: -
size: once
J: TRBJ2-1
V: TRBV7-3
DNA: TGTGCCAGCAGCTTGTCCCTATCCAATGAGCAGTTCTTC
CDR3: CASSLSLSNEQFF

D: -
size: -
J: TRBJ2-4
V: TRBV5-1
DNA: TGCGCCAGCAGCTCTCGGCAGGGTAATGCCAAAAACATTCAGTACTTC
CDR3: CASSSRQGNAKNIQYF

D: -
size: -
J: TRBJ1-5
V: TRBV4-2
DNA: TGTGCCAGCACCCCGGGGAGGGGGTATCAGCCCCAGCATTTT
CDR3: CASTPGRGYQPQHF

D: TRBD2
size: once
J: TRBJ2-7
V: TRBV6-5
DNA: TGTGCCAGCAGCCAGGGACTAGCGGGGGTCTACGAGCAGTACTTC
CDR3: CASSQGLAGVYEQYF

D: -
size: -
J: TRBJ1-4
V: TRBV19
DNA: TGTGCCAGTAGTACTAGGGGAGGCGGAAAACTGTTTTTT
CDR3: CASSTRGGGKLFF

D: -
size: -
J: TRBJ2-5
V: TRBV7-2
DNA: TGTGCCAGCAGCTTAGCGGGGGGGCCCGGTCAGACCCAGTACTTC
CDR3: CASSLAGGPGQTQYF

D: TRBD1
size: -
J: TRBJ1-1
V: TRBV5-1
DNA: TGCGCCAGCAGCGGGGTGGGACAGGTTGAAACTGAAGCTTTCTTT
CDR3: CASSGVGQVETEAFF

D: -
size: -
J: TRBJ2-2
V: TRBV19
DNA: TGTGCCAGTACTCAGGCCGGGGAGCTGTTTTTT
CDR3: CASTQAGELFF

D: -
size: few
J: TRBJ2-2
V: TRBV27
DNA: TGTGCCAGCAAACAGGGTAATTCCGGGGAGCTGTTTTTT
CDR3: CASKQGNSGELFF

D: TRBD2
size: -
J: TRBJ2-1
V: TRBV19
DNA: TGTGCCAGTAGTCCGTTAGCGGGGGGTGAGCAGTTCTTC
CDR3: CASSPLAGGEQFF

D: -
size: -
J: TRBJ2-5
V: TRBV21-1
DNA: TGTGCCAGCACTCGGGCTGGGGGGCTAGCGGGGTCGGAGACCCAGTACTTC
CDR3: CASTRAGGLAGSETQYF

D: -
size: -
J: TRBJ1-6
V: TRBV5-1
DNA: TGCGCCAGCAGCTTGTTTAACAGGGTCGCCTCACCCCTCCACTTT
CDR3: CASSLFNRVASPLHF

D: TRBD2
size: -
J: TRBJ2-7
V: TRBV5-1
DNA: TGCGCCAGCAGCTTCATACTCAGCGGGAGGCCCTACGAGCAGTACTTC
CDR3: CASSFILSGRPYEQYF

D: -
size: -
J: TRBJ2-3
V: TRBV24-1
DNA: TGTGCCACCAGTGATTGGCTCAGGACAGATACGCAGTATTTT
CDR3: CATSDWLRTDTQYF

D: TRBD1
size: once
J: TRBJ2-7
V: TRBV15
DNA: TGTGCCACCAGCAGAGGGGACAGCTACGAGCAGTACTTC
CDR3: CATSRGDSYEQYF

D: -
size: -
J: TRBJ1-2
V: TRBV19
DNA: TGTGCCAGTAGTATAGAGACTCGCTATGGCTACACCTTC
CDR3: CASSIETRYGYTF

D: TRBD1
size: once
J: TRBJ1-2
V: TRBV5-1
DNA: TGCGCCAGCAGCATTGGACAGGCCTCTAACTATGGCTACACCTTC
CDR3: CASSIGQASNYGYTF

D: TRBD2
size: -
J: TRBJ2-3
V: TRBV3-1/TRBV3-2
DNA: TGTGCCAGCAGCCTCGGACTAGCGTCTACAGATACGCAGTATTTT
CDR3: CASSLGLASTDTQYF

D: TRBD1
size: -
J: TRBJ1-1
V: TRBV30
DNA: TGTGCCTGGAGCCGGGACAGGGTATCTTTCTTT
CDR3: CAWSRDRVSFF

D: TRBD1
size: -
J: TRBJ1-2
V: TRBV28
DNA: TGTGCCAGCAGTTTACTTAACCGGGACAGGACCTATGGCTACACCTTC
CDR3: CASSLLNRDRTYGYTF

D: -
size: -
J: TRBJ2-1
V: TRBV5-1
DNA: TGCGCCAGCAGCATCAGGGTTGGCGACAATGAGCAGTTCTTC
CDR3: CASSIRVGDNEQFF